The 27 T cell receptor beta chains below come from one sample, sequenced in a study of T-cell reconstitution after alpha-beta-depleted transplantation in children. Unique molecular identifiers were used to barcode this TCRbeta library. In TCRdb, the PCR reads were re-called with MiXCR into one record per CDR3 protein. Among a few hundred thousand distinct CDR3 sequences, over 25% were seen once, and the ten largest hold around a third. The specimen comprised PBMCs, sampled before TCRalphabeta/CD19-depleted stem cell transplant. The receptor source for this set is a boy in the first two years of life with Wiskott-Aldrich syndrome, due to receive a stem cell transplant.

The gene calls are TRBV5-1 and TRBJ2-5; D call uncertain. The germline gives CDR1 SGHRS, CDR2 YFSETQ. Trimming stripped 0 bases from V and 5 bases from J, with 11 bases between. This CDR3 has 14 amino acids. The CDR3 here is CASSLDPQGETQYF. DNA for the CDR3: TGCGCCAGCAGCTTGGACCCCCAAGGCGAGACCCAGTACTTC.

Here the CDR3 DNA reads TGCAGTGCTATTTTGGCGGTTTACAATGAGCAGTTCTTC. It is translated as CSAILAVYNEQFF. The genes are TRBV20-1 and TRBJ2-1, with no clear D. The CDR3 totals 13 residues. The germline gives CDR1 DFQATT, CDR2 SNEGSKA (reference sequence). The V end was cut by 4 bases, the J end by 4 bases, with 11 bases between.

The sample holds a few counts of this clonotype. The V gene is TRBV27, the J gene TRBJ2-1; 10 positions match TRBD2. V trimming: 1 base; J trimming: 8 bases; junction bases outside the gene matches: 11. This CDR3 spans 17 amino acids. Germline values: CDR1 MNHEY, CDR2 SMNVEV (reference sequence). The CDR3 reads CASSLYFLAGEFHEQFF. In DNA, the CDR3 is TGTGCCAGCAGTTTATACTTCCTAGCGGGAGAGTTCCATGAGCAGTTCTTC.

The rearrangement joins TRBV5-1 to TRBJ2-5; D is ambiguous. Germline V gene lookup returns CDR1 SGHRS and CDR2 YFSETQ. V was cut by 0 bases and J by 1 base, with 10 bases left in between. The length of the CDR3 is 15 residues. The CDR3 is CASSLEATGQETQYF. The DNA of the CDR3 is TGCGCCAGCAGCTTGGAGGCTACCGGCCAAGAGACCCAGTACTTC.

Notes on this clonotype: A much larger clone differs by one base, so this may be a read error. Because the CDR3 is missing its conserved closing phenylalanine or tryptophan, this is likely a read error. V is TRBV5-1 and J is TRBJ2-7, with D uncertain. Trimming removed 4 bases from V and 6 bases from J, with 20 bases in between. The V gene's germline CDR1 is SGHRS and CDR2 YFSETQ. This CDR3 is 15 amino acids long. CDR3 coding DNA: TGCGCCAGCAGCCCTATCAAGGACGTGGCGGCCGAGCAGTACCTC. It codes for CASSPIKDVAAEQYL.

CDR3 amino acids: CASSLVGRKGYTF. CDR3 nucleotide sequence: TGTGCCAGCAGTTTAGTGGGTCGGAAGGGCTACACCTTC. V usage is TRBV12-3 or TRBV12-4 and J usage is TRBJ1-2; no reliable D call. The CDR3 sequence is 13 residues long. V dropped 1 base and J dropped 8 bases, with 11 bases sitting between them.

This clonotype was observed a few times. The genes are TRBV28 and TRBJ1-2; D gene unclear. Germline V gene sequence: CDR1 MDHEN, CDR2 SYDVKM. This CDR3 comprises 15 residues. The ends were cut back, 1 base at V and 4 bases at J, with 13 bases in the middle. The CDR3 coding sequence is TGTGCCAGCAGTTTATTAGGGCGTTACAGCTATGGCTACACCTTC. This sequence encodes CASSLLGRYSYGYTF.

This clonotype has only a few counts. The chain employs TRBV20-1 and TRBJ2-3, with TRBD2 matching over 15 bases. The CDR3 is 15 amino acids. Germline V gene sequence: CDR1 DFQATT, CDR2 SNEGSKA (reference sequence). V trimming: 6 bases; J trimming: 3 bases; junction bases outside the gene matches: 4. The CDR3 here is CSAKGLAGGTDTQYF. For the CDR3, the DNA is TGCAGTGCCAAGGGACTAGCGGGAGGTACAGATACGCAGTATTTT.

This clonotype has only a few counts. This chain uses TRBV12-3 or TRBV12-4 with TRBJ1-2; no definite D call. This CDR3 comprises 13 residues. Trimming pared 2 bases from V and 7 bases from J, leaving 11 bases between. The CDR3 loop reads CASSLRASGGYTF. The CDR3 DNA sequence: TGTGCCAGCAGTTTACGAGCGTCGGGTGGCTACACCTTC.

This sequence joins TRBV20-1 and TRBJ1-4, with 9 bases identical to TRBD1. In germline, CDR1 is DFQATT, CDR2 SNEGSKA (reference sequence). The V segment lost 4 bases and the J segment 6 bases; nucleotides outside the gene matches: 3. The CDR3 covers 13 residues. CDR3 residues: CSATGDRDEKLFF. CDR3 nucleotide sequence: TGCAGTGCTACCGGGGACAGGGATGAAAAACTGTTTTTT.

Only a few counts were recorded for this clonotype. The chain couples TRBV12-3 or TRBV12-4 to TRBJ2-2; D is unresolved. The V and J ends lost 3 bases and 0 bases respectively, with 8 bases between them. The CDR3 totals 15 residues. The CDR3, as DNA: TGTGCCAGCAGTTTCCTTAATCCGAACACCGGGGAGCTGTTTTTT. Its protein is CASSFLNPNTGELFF.

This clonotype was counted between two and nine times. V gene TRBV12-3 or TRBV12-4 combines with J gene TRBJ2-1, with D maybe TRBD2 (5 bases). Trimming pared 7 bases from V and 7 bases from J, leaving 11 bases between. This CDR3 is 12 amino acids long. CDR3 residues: CASNLRGNEQFF. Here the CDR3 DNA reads TGTGCCAGCAACCTTCGGGGAAATGAGCAGTTCTTC.

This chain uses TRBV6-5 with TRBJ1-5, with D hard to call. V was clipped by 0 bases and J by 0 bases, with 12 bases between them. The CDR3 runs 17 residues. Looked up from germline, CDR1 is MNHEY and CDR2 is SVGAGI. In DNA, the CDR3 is TGTGCCAGCAGTTACTCAGTGGCACCCAATAGCAATCAGCCCCAGCATTTT. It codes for CASSYSVAPNSNQPQHF.

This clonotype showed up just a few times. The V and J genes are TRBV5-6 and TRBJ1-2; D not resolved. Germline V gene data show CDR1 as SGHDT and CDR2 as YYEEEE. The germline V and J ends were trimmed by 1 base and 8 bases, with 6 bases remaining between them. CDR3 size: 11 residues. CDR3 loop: CASSLSGGYTF. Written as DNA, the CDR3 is TGTGCCAGCAGCTTGAGTGGCGGCTACACCTTC.

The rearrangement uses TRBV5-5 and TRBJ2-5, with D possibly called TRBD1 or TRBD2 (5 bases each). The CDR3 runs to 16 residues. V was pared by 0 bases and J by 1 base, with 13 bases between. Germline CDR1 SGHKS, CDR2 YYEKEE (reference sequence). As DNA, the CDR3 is TGTGCCAGCAGCTTGGGAGGGACGGGGATCCAAGAGACCCAGTACTTC. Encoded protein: CASSLGGTGIQETQYF.

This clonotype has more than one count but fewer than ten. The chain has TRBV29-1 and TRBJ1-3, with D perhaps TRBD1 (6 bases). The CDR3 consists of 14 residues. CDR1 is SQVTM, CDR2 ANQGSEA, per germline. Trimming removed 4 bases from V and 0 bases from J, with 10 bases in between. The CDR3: CSVVTGPSGNTIYF. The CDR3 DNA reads TGCAGCGTTGTCACAGGGCCCTCTGGAAACACCATATATTTT.

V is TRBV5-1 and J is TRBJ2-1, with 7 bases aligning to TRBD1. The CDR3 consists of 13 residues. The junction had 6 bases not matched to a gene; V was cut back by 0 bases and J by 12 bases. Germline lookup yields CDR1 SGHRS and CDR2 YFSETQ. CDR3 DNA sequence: TGCGCCAGCAGCTTGGAAGGGACAGATGGGCAGTTCTTC. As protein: CASSLEGTDGQFF.

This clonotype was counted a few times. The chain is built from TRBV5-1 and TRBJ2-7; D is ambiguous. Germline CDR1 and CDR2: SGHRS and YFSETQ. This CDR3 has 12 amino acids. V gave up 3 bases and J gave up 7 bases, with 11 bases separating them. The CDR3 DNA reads TGCGCCAGCAGCTCCTCTCGAGAGGAGCAGTACTTC. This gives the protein CASSSSREEQYF.

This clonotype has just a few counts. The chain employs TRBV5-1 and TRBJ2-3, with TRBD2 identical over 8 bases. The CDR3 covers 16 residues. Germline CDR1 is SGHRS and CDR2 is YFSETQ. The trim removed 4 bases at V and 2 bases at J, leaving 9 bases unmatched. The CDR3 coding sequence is TGCGCCAGCAGCCTCTCACTAGCGGACTACACAGATACGCAGTATTTT. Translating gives CASSLSLADYTDTQYF.

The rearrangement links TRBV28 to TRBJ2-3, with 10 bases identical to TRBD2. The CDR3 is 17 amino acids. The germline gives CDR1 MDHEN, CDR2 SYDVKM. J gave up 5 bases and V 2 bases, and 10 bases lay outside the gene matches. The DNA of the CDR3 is TGTGCCAGCAGTTTACGAACCTGGCTAGCGGGAGAAGATACGCAGTATTTT. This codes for CASSLRTWLAGEDTQYF.

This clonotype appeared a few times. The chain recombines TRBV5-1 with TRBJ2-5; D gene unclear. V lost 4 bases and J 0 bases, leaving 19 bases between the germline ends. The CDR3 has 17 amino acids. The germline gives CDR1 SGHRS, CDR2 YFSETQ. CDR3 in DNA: TGCGCCAGCAGCCAAATAGCAAAGATTATAAACCAAGAGACCCAGTACTTC. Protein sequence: CASSQIAKIINQETQYF.

CDR3 residues: CSASRQGHTDTQYF. The DNA for the CDR3 is TGCAGTGCTAGTCGACAGGGGCACACAGATACGCAGTATTTT. V and J are TRBV20-1 and TRBJ2-3, with TRBD1 matching 8 bases. This CDR3 region has 14 residues. Germline V lookup: CDR1 DFQATT, CDR2 SNEGSKA (reference sequence). Trimming took 3 bases from V and 2 from J; bases not matched to a gene: 4.

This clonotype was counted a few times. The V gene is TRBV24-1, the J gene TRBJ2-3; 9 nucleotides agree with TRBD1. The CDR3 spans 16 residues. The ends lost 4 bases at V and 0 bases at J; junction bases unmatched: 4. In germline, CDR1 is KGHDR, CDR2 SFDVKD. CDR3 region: CATSEGTGPSTDTQYF. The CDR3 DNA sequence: TGTGCCACCAGTGAAGGGACAGGGCCTAGCACAGATACGCAGTATTTT.

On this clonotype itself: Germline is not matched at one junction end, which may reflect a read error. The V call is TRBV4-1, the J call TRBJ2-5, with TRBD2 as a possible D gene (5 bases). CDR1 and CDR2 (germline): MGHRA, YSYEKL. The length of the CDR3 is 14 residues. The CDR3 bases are TGCGCCAGCAGCCTAGGTCGGGGTTTGGAGACCCATTACTTC. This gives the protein CASSLGRGLETHYF.

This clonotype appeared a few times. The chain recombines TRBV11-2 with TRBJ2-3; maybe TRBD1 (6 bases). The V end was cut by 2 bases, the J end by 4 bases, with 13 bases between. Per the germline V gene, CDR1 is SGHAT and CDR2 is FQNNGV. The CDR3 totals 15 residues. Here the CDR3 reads CASSLSTGVSDTQYF. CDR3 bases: TGTGCCAGCAGCTTATCGACAGGAGTGTCAGATACGCAGTATTTT.

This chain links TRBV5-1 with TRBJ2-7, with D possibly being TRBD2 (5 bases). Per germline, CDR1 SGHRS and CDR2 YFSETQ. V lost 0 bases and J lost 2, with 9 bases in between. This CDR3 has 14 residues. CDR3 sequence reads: CASSLGLPTYEQYF. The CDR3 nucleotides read TGCGCCAGCAGCTTGGGACTACCCACCTACGAGCAGTACTTC.

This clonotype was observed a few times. CDR3: CSARDPSQETYEQYF. Here the CDR3 DNA reads TGCAGTGCTAGAGATCCCAGCCAGGAGACCTACGAGCAGTACTTC. The chain combines TRBV20-1 with TRBJ2-7; no clear D. V was cut by 0 bases and J by 2 bases, with 14 bases left in between. The length of the CDR3 is 15 residues. Germline-derived CDR1 and CDR2 are DFQATT and SNEGSKA (reference sequence).